This T cell receptor (beta chain) was found in a study of CD8 T cells in ankylosing spondylitis. Libraries of TCR beta came from quantitative 5'-RACE with molecular barcodes. TCRdb re-called the 5' RACE reads with MiXCR, one entry per CDR3 protein. The sample has 350,000 to 450,000 distinct CDR3 sequences, 25% to 30% seen once. This clonotype was counted at least ten times. Its antigen is still unknown. Notes on the study in general: Earlier studies detected some motif variants in reactive arthritis synovial fluid and blood. Ankylosing spondylitis blood appeared to carry a characteristic TCR beta motif of eight or nine highly homologous variants. Significant enrichment of disease-linked clones was reported in matched ankylosing spondylitis synovial fluid.

Germline V gene lookup returns CDR1 MNHNS and CDR2 SASEGT. This CDR3 has 15 residues. V lost 4 bases and J 1 base, leaving 13 bases between the germline ends. The sequence came from a male donor with ankylosing spondylitis. The chain is built from TRBV6-1 and TRBJ1-1, with D perhaps matching TRBD1 (5 bases). Sequenced input: blood, either unsorted or a sorted T cell fraction (not recorded which). This chain's CDR3 is CASSGTRDRNTEAFF. The CDR3 DNA reads TGTGCCAGCAGTGGGACTCGGGACCGGAACACTGAAGCTTTCTTT.